The clone carrying this T cell receptor (beta chain) has just one count. Its antigen is not known. Once extracted for a subset, genomic DNA was divided evenly among several immunoSEQ plates. The table came from immunoSEQ multiplex PCR; TCRdb's copy has only in-frame clones and leaves some out. In the table there are approximately 720,000 clones, under 95% of which are singletons. Germline V CDR1 and CDR2: SGHRS, YFSETQ. V was shortened by 4 bases and J by 4 bases, with 14 bases between the two germline ends. The CDR3 is 14 amino acids. The record originates from a study of shared clonotypes between healthy human individuals. CD45RO-negative cells were positively selected for CCR7, leaving out terminally differentiated effector memory CD45RA+ cells. Study-level findings and limits: Against clonotypes common to all four donors, non-shared ones had lower generation probabilities. Naive CD4 clonotype sharing across several donors was 4.5% to 6%.

Sequencing input: naive CD8+ T cells sorted from blood. This TCR derives from a man under 40 in good health. V usage is TRBV5-1 and J usage is TRBJ1-1; D is possibly TRBD1 (5 bases). The CDR3 coding sequence is TGCGCCAGCAGCACGGGGGACTCAGGCACTGAAGCTTTCTTT. Amino acid sequence: CASSTGDSGTEAFF.